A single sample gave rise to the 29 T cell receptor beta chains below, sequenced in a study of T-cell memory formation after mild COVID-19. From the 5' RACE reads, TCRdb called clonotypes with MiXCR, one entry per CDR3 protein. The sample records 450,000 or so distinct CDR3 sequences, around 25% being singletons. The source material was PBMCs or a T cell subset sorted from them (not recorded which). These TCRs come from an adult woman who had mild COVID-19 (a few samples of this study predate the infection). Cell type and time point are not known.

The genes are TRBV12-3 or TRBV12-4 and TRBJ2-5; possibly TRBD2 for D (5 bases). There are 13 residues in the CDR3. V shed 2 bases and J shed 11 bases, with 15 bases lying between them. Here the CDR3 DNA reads TGTGCCAGCAGTTTATACACTTCGGGGTTTCAGTACTTC. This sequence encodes CASSLYTSGFQYF.

CDR3 nucleotide sequence: TGCGCCAGCAGCTGGGGGGACTCCCCCGGGCGTGAGCAGTTCTTC. Its translation is CASSWGDSPGREQFF. This rearrangement joins TRBV5-1 to TRBJ2-1, with a tentative D call TRBD2 (6 bases). Per the germline V gene, CDR1 is SGHRS and CDR2 is YFSETQ. CDR3 length equals 15 residues. V was cut by 3 bases and J by 9 bases, with 19 bases left in between.

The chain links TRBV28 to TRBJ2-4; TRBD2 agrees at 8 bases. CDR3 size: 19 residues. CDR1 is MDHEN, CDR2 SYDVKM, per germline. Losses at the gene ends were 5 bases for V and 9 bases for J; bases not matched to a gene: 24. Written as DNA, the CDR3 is TGTGCCAGCAGTCTGTACTATATAGCGGGGACTATGATCGGCGGCATTCAGTACTTC. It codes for CASSLYYIAGTMIGGIQYF.

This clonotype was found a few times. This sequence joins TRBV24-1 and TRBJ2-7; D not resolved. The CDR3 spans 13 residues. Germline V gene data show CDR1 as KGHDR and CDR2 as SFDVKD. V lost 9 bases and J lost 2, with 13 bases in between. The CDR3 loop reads CATSETGTYEQYF. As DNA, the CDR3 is TGTGCCACCTCCGAGACTGGCACCTACGAGCAGTACTTC.

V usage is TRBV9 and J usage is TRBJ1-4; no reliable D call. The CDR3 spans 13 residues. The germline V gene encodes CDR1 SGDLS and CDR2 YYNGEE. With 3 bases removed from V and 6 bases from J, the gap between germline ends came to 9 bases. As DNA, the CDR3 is TGTGCCAGCAGCGCAGGAGCCCATGAAAAACTGTTTTTT. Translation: CASSAGAHEKLFF.

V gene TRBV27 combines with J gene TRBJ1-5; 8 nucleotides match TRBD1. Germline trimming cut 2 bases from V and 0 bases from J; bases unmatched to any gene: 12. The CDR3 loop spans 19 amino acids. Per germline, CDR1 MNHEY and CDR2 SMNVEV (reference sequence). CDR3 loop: CASSLRSQGAKISNQPQHF. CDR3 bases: TGTGCCAGCAGTTTAAGGTCGCAGGGGGCGAAAATTAGCAATCAGCCCCAGCATTTT.

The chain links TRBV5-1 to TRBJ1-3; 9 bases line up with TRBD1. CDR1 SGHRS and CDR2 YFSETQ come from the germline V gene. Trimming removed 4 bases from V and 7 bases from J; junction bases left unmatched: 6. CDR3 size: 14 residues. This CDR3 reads CASSLGQGSNTIYF. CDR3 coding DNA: TGCGCCAGCAGCCTCGGACAGGGGAGCAACACCATATATTTT.

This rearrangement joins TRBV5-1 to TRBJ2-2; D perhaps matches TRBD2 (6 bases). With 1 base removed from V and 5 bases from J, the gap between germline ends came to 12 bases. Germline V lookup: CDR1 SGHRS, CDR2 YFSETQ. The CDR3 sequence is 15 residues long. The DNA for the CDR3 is TGCGCCAGCAGCTTGAGGGCGGAGGGAACCGGGGAGCTGTTTTTT. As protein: CASSLRAEGTGELFF.

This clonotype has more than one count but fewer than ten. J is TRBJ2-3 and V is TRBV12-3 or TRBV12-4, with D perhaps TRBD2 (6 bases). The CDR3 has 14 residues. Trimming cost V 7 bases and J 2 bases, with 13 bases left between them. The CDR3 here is CASTLLADTDTQYF. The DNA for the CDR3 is TGTGCCAGCACCCTATTAGCGGACACAGATACGCAGTATTTT.

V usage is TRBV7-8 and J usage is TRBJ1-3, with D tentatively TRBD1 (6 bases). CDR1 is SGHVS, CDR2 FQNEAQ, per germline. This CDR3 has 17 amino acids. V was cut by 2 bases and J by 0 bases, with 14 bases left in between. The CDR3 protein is CASSLSGGAPSGNTIYF. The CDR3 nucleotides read TGTGCCAGCAGCTTATCGGGGGGGGCACCCTCTGGAAACACCATATATTTT.

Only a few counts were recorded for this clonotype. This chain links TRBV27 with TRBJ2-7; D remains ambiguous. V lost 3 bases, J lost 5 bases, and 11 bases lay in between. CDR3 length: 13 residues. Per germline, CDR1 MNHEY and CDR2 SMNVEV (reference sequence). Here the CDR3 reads CASSFGHMDEQYF. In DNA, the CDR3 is TGTGCCAGCAGTTTCGGCCACATGGACGAGCAGTACTTC.

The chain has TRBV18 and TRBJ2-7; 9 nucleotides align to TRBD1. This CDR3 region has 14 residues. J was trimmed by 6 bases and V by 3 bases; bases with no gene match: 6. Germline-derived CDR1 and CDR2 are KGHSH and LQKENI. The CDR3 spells CASSPGDRVFEQYF. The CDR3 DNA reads TGTGCCAGCTCACCCGGGGACAGGGTATTCGAGCAGTACTTC.

The CDR3 DNA reads TGCAGCGTTAGGGAGCCGTTGAACACTGAAGCTTTCTTT. Translation gives CSVREPLNTEAFF. This chain uses TRBV29-1 with TRBJ1-1, with D hard to call. V was cut by 5 bases and J by 0 bases, with 10 bases left in between. This CDR3 has 13 residues. Looked up from germline, CDR1 is SQVTM and CDR2 is ANQGSEA.

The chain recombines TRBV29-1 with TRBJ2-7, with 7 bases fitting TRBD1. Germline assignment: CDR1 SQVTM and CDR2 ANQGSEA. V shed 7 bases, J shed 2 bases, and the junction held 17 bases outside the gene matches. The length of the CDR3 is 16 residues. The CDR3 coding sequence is TGCAGCGCGGTTGCACCCGGGACAGCTCCTACCTACGAGCAGTACTTC. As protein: CSAVAPGTAPTYEQYF.

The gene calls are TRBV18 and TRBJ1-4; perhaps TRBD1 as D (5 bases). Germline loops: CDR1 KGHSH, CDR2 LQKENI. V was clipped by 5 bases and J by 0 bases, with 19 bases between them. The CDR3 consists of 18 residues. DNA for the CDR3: TGTGCCAGCTCAACGCGGACACTCCAGCCGGCAACTAATGAAAAACTGTTTTTT. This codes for CASSTRTLQPATNEKLFF.

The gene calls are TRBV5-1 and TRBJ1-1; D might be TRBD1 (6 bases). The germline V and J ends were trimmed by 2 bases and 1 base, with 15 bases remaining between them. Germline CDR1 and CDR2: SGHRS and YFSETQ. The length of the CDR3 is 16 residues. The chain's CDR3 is CASSFTGLRGNTEAFF. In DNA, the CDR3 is TGCGCCAGCAGCTTCACAGGACTCAGGGGGAACACTGAAGCTTTCTTT.

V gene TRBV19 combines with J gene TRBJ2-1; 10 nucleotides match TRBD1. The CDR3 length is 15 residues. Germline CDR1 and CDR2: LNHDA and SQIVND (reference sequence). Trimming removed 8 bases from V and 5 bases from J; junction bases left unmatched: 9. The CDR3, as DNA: TGTGCCAGTCGACCAGACAGGGGGCCCCACAATGAGCAGTTCTTC. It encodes CASRPDRGPHNEQFF.

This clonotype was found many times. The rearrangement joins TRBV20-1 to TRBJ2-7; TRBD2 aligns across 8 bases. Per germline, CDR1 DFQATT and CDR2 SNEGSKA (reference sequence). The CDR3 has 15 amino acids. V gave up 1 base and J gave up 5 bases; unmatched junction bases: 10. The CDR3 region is CSARAQASGLNEQYF. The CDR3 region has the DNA TGCAGTGCTAGAGCCCAGGCTAGCGGGCTCAACGAGCAGTACTTC.

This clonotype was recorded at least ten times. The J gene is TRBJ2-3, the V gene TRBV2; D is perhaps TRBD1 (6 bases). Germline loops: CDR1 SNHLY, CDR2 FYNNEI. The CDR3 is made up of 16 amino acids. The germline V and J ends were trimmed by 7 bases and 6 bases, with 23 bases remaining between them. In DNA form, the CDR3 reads TGTGCCAGCATTATCTTCGACGTGGGGGACATGGATACGCAGTATTTT. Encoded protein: CASIIFDVGDMDTQYF.

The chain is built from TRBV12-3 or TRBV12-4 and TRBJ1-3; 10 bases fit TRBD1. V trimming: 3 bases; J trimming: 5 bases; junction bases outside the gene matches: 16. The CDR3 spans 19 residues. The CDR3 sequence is CASSFPLTGGKSGRNTIYF. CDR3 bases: TGTGCCAGCAGTTTTCCCCTGACAGGGGGCAAATCTGGAAGAAACACCATATATTTT.

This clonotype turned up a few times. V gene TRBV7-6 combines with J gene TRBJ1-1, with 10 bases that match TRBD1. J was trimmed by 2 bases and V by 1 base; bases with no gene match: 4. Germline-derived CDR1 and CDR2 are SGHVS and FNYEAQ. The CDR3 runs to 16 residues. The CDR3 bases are TGTGCCAGCAGCTTAGGGGGACAGGGGCCAAACACTGAAGCTTTCTTT. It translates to CASSLGGQGPNTEAFF.

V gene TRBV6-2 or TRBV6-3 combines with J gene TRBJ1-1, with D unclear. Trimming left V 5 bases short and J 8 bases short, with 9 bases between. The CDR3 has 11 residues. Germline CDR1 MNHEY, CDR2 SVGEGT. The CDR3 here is CASSRTAEAFF. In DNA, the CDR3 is TGTGCCAGCAGTCGGACCGCGGAAGCTTTCTTT.

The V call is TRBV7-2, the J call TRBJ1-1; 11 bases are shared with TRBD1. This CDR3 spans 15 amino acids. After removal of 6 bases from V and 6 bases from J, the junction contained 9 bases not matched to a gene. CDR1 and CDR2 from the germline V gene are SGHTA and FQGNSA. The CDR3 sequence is CASSPDRGQRAEAFF. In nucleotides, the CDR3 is TGTGCCAGCAGTCCGGACAGGGGGCAAAGGGCTGAAGCTTTCTTT.

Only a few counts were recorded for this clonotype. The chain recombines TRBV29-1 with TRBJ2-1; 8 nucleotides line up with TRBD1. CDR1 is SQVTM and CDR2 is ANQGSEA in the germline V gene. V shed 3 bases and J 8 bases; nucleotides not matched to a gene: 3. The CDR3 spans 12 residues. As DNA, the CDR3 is TGCAGCGTTGAGGACAGGGTGGATGAGCAGTTCTTC. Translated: CSVEDRVDEQFF.

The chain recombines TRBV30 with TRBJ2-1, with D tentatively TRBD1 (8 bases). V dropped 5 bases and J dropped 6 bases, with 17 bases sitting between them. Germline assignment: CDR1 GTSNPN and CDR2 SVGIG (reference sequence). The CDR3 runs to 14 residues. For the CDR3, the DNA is TGTGCCTGGGATACAGGGGGAGGGATCAATGAGCAGTTCTTC. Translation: CAWDTGGGINEQFF.

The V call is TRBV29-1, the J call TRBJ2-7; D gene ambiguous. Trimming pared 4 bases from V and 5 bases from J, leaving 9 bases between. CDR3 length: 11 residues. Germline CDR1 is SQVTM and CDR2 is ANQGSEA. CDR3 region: CSVVWVDEQYF. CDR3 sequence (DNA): TGCAGCGTTGTTTGGGTCGACGAGCAGTACTTC.

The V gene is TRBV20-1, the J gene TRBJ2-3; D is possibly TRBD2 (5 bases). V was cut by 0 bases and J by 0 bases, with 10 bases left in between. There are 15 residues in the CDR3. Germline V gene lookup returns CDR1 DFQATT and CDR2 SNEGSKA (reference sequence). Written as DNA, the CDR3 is TGCAGTGCTAGAGATCCGGGAACTAGCACAGATACGCAGTATTTT. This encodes CSARDPGTSTDTQYF.

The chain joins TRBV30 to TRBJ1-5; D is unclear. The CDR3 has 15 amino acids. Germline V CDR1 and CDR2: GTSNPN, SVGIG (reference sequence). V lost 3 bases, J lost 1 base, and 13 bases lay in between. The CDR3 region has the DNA TGTGCCTGGAGCCTCGGGCAGTGGAGCAATCAGCCCCAGCATTTT. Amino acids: CAWSLGQWSNQPQHF. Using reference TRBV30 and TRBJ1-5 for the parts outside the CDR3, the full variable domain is SQTIHQWPATLVQPVGSPLSLECTVEGTSNPNLYWYRQAAGRGLQLLFYSVGIGQISSEVPQNLSASRPQDRQFILSSKKLLLSDSGFYLCAWSLGQWSNQPQHFGDGTRLSIL.

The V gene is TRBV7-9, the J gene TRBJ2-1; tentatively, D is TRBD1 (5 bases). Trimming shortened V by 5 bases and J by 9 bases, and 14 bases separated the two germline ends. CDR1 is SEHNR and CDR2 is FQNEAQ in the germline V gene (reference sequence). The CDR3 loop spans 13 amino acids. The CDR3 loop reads CASSPLPQGEQFF. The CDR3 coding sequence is TGTGCCAGCAGCCCCCTCCCCCAGGGTGAGCAGTTCTTC.